These 6 T cell receptor beta chains came from one sample sequenced in a study of radiation and T cells in renal cell carcinoma. Produced via immunoSEQ multiplex PCR; TCRdb's table is partial and in-frame only. The sample records fewer than 80,000 clones, less than 85% being singletons. The time point denotes: blood 4 weeks post-SBRT, at nephrectomy. The treatment: 15 Gy SBRT to primary tumor, nephrectomy 4 weeks later. Sequenced here: blood, sampled from a patient whose treatment included radiotherapy and nephrectomy. The origin of the receptors is a woman aged 60-70 years with renal cell carcinoma.

The chain is built from TRBV6-6 and TRBJ2-1; D remains ambiguous. Germline V gene data show CDR1 as MNHNY and CDR2 as SVGAGI (reference sequence). The CDR3 contains 15 residues. Trimming removed 4 bases from V and 0 bases from J, with 10 bases in between. CDR3 sequence: CASSLDPRSYNEQFF. In DNA, the CDR3 is TGTGCCAGCAGTTTGGACCCCCGCTCCTACAATGAGCAGTTCTTC.

The chain couples TRBV6-1 to TRBJ2-1; D might be TRBD1 (6 bases). V was trimmed by 6 bases and J by 0 bases, leaving 12 bases between them. Germline V gene data show CDR1 as MNHNS and CDR2 as SASEGT. CDR3 size: 15 residues. CDR3 DNA: TGTGCCAGCAGCCCGGGACAAAGCTCCTACAATGAGCAGTTCTTC. Translating it yields CASSPGQSSYNEQFF.

This clone was detected only once. This rearrangement joins TRBV14 to TRBJ2-3, with D hard to call. V lost 2 bases to trimming and J lost 6 bases, with 15 bases between them. The germline CDR1 and CDR2 sequences are SGHDN and FVKESK. The CDR3 length is 15 residues. The CDR3, as DNA: TGTGCCAGCAGCCAACACGGGCCCCCTCAGGATACGCAGTATTTT. Amino acids: CASSQHGPPQDTQYF.

This chain uses TRBV19 with TRBJ2-7, with 7 nucleotides matching TRBD2. V was clipped by 3 bases and J by 4 bases; unmatched bases: 3. The CDR3 consists of 13 residues. The germline V gene encodes CDR1 LNHDA and CDR2 SQIVND (reference sequence). As DNA, the CDR3 is TGTGCCAGTAGTATGGTTAGCGGGTACGAGCAGTACTTC. This codes for CASSMVSGYEQYF.

This clone was seen once. The genes are TRBV9 and TRBJ2-1, with 8 bases matching TRBD2. Looked up from germline, CDR1 is SGDLS and CDR2 is YYNGEE. This CDR3 has 17 residues. The J segment lost 3 bases and the V segment lost 3 bases, leaving 11 bases of the junction unmatched. The CDR3 region is CASSGSLGRGVYNEQFF. CDR3 DNA: TGTGCCAGCAGCGGTTCTCTCGGGAGGGGCGTCTACAATGAGCAGTTCTTC.

The genes are TRBV7-2 and TRBJ2-3, with D hard to call. The germline V gene encodes CDR1 SGHTA and CDR2 FQGNSA. V was pared by 5 bases and J by 0 bases, with 18 bases between. The CDR3 is 17 residues long. The DNA of the CDR3 is TGTGCCAGCAGCCCCCGACTGCTAACACTCAGCACAGATACGCAGTATTTT. Translated, it gives CASSPRLLTLSTDTQYF.